Listed below are T cell receptor beta chains from one sample, sequenced in a study of beta chain features in type 1 diabetes. Sequencing used immunoSEQ multiplex PCR; TCRdb keeps in-frame clones, though not all of them. The sample lists nearly 250,000 clones; about 71% were seen once. Material: naive CD4+ T cells from blood. Every receptor here comes from a man aged 25-40 years in good health. Both conserved end residues are part of each CDR3. A D gene is named only where the DNA matches it firmly. Size values are once, few and many counts, or a class for expanded clones, and some rows have none.

>TRBV25-1|-|-|13
CASSDSSNQPQHF
>TRBV30|-|few|13
CAWSEASNYGYTF
>TRBV30|-|once|13
CASGGVSGNTIYF
>TRBV11-2|-|few|13
CASSLDSGNTQYF
>TRBV7-6|-|-|12
CASSSRDDIQYF
>TRBV29-1|-|-|11
CSVGRNEKLFF
>TRBV9|-|few|14
CASSPRGGTDTQYF
>TRBV29-1|TRBD2|-|13
CSVGKLGGNEQFF
>TRBV2|-|-|13
CASSAQPDLEAFF
>TRBV15|-|-|15
CATSREESPNNEQFF
>TRBV9|-|-|11
CASSVSNEQFF
>TRBV11-2|-|-|10
CASSALEQYF
>TRBV15|TRBD2|-|16
CATSRGRTSGSDTQYF
>TRBV29-1|-|-|13
CSVSDTTKNIQYF
>TRBV18|-|-|12
CASSPVEETQYF
>TRBV15|-|-|15
CATSRDGRSTTEAFF
>TRBV27|TRBD1|few|18
CASSSNRGPRGTKNIQYF